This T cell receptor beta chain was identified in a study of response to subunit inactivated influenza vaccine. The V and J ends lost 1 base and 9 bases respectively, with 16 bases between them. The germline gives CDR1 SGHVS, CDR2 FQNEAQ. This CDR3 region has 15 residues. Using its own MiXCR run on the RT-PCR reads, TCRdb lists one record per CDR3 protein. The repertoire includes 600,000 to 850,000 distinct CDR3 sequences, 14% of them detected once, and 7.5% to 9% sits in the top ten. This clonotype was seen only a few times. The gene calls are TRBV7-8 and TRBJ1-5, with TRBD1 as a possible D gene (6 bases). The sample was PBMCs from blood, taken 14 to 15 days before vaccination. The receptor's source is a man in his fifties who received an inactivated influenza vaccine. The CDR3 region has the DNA TGTGCCAGCAGCTTAGATGAACAGGGAATGCGGCCCCAGCATTTT. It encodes CASSLDEQGMRPQHF.